Here is one T cell receptor beta chain with its context. The source of the sample is a study of blood T cell repertoires in COVID-19. Germline V CDR1 and CDR2: SGDLS, YYNGEE. V dropped 3 bases and J dropped 0; count of bases not matched to a gene: 6. The CDR3 is made up of 17 amino acids. Measured with immunoSEQ multiplex PCR; TCRdb has only the in-frame clones, and not every one. The table includes about 100,000 clones, about two thirds detected once. The chain is built from TRBV9 and TRBJ2-6; 7 bases agree with TRBD1. Sequencing used peripheral blood. This TCR derives from a woman between 40 and 50 years old with acute or convalescent COVID-19. The CDR3 sequence is CASSDRDSTSGANVLTF. The CDR3, as DNA: TGTGCCAGCAGCGACCGGGACAGTACCTCTGGGGCCAACGTCCTGACTTTC.